This TCR beta chain was recovered during a study of cytomegalovirus exposure and HLA in healthy donors (TCRdb year 2017). Concerning the study at large: An earlier analysis of 587 of the donors reported over 250 Gb of sequence data and 117 million unique TCR beta sequences obtained from some 170 million T cells. About 280 gigabases of sequencing data and approximately 92 million unique TCR sequences made up an early release that covered over 550 HLA-typed donors. Of the roughly 430 genotyped donors, over 70% fell in the genetic ancestry cluster associated with self-reported Caucasian donors. The study aimed to test whether signatures of past pathogen exposure could be identified by cataloging public T cell receptors. The study used immunosequencing to profile the T cell repertoires of approximately 640 subjects and linked those repertoires to cytomegalovirus serostatus. In addition to the first cohort of approximately 670 subjects, a separate validation cohort of under 150 different subjects was used. The study combined high-throughput TCR immunosequencing, statistical association of individual TCRs with disease status, and machine learning to predict cytomegalovirus infection status. A later analysis re-examined previously published TCR beta repertoires from about 700 donors and added high-resolution HLA genotyping to investigate patterns of TCR occurrence. In the later analysis, no new phenotypic data were used to find candidate immune exposures; instead, reliance was placed on TCR beta sequences and their occurrence across donors. To decide whether each TCR beta V gene segment behaved as functional or pseudogenic, an earlier analysis of some 600 of the donors relied on high-throughput TCR beta sequencing. Donor age, sex, ethnicity and CMV serostatus were compiled together with the repertoire data. A later genetic analysis used genome-wide SNP genotypes for about 60% of the roughly 670 donors, treating that subset as a discovery cohort. Every discovery cohort repertoire had been produced on one sequencing platform. Both class I and class II loci were covered by HLA typing, at four-digit resolution. Typing coverage varied by locus: 629-630 donors for A, B, C, DRB1 and DQB1; 500 to 550 for DQA1; about 590 for DPA1; about 450 for DPB1. Because of strong linkage in the cohort, roughly five DR-DQ haplotypes were treated as single units for association and clustering. Among 350 to 400 genotyped donors of the cohort, an average of about 240,000 unique TCR beta nucleotide sequences were sequenced per donor, roughly 18% of them non-productive.

Summary of the overall study and its limitations: The sequencing pipeline was judged likely to have produced a cluster of highly shared sequence variants as a technical artifact. Cytomegalovirus status was reported to be diagnosed by the classifier with high specificity and sensitivity in both the original and validation cohorts. A few of the identified cytomegalovirus-associated TCR beta chains were confirmed in vitro to be specific for cytomegalovirus antigens. CMV serostatus was the only immune exposure information available for the cohort. At a false discovery rate of 0.05, a later analysis linked under 20,000 TCR beta sequences to specific HLA alleles. Because some donors lacked HLA typing at each locus, the association tests relied only on the typed subset. Around 16 rarely observed V segments, including chromosome 9 orphons, were excluded from the earlier analysis of 550 to 700 of the donors because counts were too low. In a later analysis, HLA-associated TCR beta chains showed more clonal expansion and lower generation probabilities than non-associated chains that were equally common. The authors suggested that the approach could potentially be generalized to other disease states and immunological phenotypes. Across donors, most TCR sequences were observed very rarely, whereas some public TCRs were present in many individuals. Only TCR beta chains were sequenced in this cohort, and the absence of alpha or paired-chain data limited detectable features. Strong co-occurrence of HLA alleles, especially DR and DQ, made assigning TCR associations to individual alleles difficult. Linkage disequilibrium might explain the correlated functional status among segregating V segments, but an unknown experimental factor could not be ruled out. Presence/absence analyses assumed roughly uniform sequencing depth across donors, an assumption that may not hold. In a later analysis, most CMV-associated TCR beta chains were found to appear HLA-restricted, with HLA associations seemingly driven largely by CMV exposure. In an earlier analysis of a few hundred of the donors, most TCR beta V segments were observed in productive rearrangements about 87% or about 30% of the time, broadly matching IMGT annotations. According to a later analysis, TCR association rates differed among HLA loci, with DRB1 alleles showing the most associated TCRs and HLA-C alleles showing the fewest. According to a later genetic analysis, donors in an Asian-associated ancestry cluster had fewer N-insertions in productive TCRs than the approximately 670-donor mean. The study gave a list of 150 to 200 TCR beta chains associated with cytomegalovirus. In a later genetic analysis, a missense DCLRE1C variant was associated with V-gene and J-gene trimming of TCR beta chains, and the association was replicated in an independent cohort. Several of the top co-occurrence clusters appeared to be linked to parvovirus B19, influenza, CMV and Epstein-Barr virus, according to a later analysis. A further reported finding was that TCR beta sequences accurately predicted the HLA-A and HLA-B alleles for most subjects in the first cohort.

Libraries were constructed by the immunoSEQ multiplex PCR assay. A mixture of 60 forward primers for TCR Vbeta segments and 13 reverse primers for TCR Jbeta segments was used in the multiplex PCR. The CDR3 region of rearranged TCR beta genes was amplified from genomic DNA with a multiplex PCR assay. On the Illumina HiSeq System, the amplified TCR beta libraries were sequenced as 87-base-pair reads. The study's own analysis went as follows. Across the 666 repertoires, a later analysis counted around 80 million unique TCR beta chains, around 11 million of which were shared by at least two donors. To remove PCR and sequencing errors, raw reads were error-corrected and collapsed into unique sequences using a nearest-neighbor algorithm that merged closely related sequences. V, D and J gene segments were assigned by aligning CDR3 sequences to IMGT reference sequences. For a sequence to be retained, at least a six-nucleotide match to both a V gene segment and a J gene segment was required. Rearrangements were called productive when the CDR3 lacked stop codons and stayed in frame with V and J; all others were non-productive. Following IMGT convention, CDR3 was defined as the stretch from the second conserved V-encoded cysteine up to the conserved J-encoded phenylalanine. The earlier analysis of about 610 of the donors excluded sequences that lacked an unambiguous match to a single V gene segment. In an earlier analysis of a few hundred of the donors, V segments were called functional above 56.7% productive rearrangements and were called segregating when the between-donor standard deviation exceeded 5%. A statistical classification framework was built for diagnosing cytomegalovirus status from the catalog of TCR beta chain sequences. V and J gene assignment, in a later analysis, came from comparing TCR nucleotide sequences with IMGT/GENE-DB human TR gene sequences. A later analysis assigned CDR3 sequences and most-parsimonious VDJ recombination scenarios with the TCRdist pipeline. In a later analysis, each TCR beta chain was defined by its CDR3 amino acid sequence together with its V-gene family, and reads without a unique V-gene family were excluded. A later analysis removed several hundred highly shared, low-generation-probability nucleotide sequences to deal with suspected cross-contamination and a sequencing artifact. In a later analysis, a clonal expansion index was calculated for each public chain from normalized within-repertoire ranks of inferred template counts. Generation probabilities in a later analysis came from a VDJ recombination model fitted to out-of-frame rearrangements, and those results were checked against IGoR. Hypergeometric tests were used in a later analysis to score TCR-TCR, TCR-HLA and TCR-CMV co-occurrence, with a repertoire-size bias correction applied to the TCR pairs. False discovery rates were estimated in a later analysis by permuting HLA or CMV assignments 20 times. In a later analysis, co-occurring TCRs were grouped with DBSCAN, and TCRdist sequence similarity was added when clustering was performed within HLA-allele-positive subsets. Repertoires with fewer than 30,000 or more than 120,000 public chains were left out of co-occurrence clustering, as were five repertoires with anomalous nucleotide sharing. TCRdb provides this immuneACCESS table in a form limited to in-frame rearrangements. Some clones are lacking; in checked studies, under half of them reflect an unresolved V gene, and why the rest are absent is not known. The DNA gave D and trimming, while V, J and clone size come from that table. The sample includes about 180,000 clones, with 75% to 85% observed a single time. In total, the top ten clones hold more than 3.5% of the sample.

A word on this clone: Its antigen remains undetermined. No base quality values were provided; no much bigger clone lies one nucleotide off.

The cohort comprised approximately 700 healthy bone marrow donors. Cohort members were all nominally healthy when sampled, although unrecorded immune exposures were likely present. The donor tested CMV seropositive, placing the donor among the roughly 300 seropositive members of the cohort. Each donor provided a peripheral blood sample, and peripheral blood mononuclear cells were used for TCR beta sequencing. Genomic DNA extraction from the blood cell samples was performed with the Qiagen DNeasy Blood Extraction Kit. The sample taken for sequencing was PBMCs. The sequence was obtained from a woman aged 55 to 70 in good health and CMV-seropositive.

At the DNA level, the sequence is TGTGCCAGCAGGACACCGGGGGGTGAGGCCACTGAAGCTTTCTTT. Its product reads: CASRTPGGEATEAFF. Rearrangement joined TRBV7-3 to TRBJ1-1; the D gene is perhaps TRBD1, on 5 matching bases. Reading the germline V gene gives CDR1 SGHTA and CDR2 FQGTGA. Including cysteine and phenylalanine, the CDR3 has 15 amino acids. Only the CDR3 DNA is retained, 45 bases long and in frame from the first base. V is reduced by 6 bases and J by 4 bases, leaving a spacing of 18 bases between them. The variable domain in full, with residues beyond the CDR3 obtained from the reference TRBV7-3 and TRBJ1-1 genes, is GAGVSQTPSNKVTEKGKYVELRCDPISGHTALYWYRQSLGQGPEFLIYFQGTGAADDSGLPNDRFFAVRPEGSVSTLKIQRTERGDSAVYLCASRTPGGEATEAFFGQGTRLTVV.